One sample yielded the 14 T cell receptor beta chains listed below, sequenced in a study of cytomegalovirus exposure and HLA in healthy donors (dated by TCRdb to 2016 to 2017). The library was made by the immunoSEQ multiplex PCR assay. TCRdb took this table from immuneACCESS and kept in-frame rearrangements with V and J called. Such tables lack part of the clones; where checked against another copy, unresolved V genes explain under half of the gap, and the rest is unexplained. The sample table contains 80,000 to 90,000 clones; only one count was recorded for 95% to 98% of them. The ten most abundant clones make up roughly 0.82% of the sample. The sequencing sample was made of PBMCs. All receptors come from a man between 18 and 35 years old in good health and CMV-seronegative.

The V and J genes are TRBV5-5 and TRBJ2-1; D perhaps matches TRBD1 (5 bases). The CDR3 extends over 12 amino acids. Between the trimmed V and J ends, which lost 4 bases and 12 bases, there was a span of 14 bases. Germline CDR1 and CDR2: SGHKS and YYEKEE (reference sequence). CDR3 DNA: TGTGCCAGCAGCGAAGACGACAGCCGGCAGTTCTTC. This gives the protein CASSEDDSRQFF. The entire variable domain, with the rest obtained from reference TRBV5-5 and TRBJ2-1, is as follows: DAGVTQSPTHLIKTRGQQVTLRCSPISGHKSVSWYQQVLGQGPQFIFQYYEKEERGRGNFPDRFSARQFPNYSSELNVNALLLGDSALYLCASSEDDSRQFFGPGTRLTVL.

V gene TRBV7-8 combines with J gene TRBJ2-5, with TRBD2 matching over 12 bases. V gave up 5 bases and J gave up 5 bases; unmatched junction bases: 3. Per the germline V gene, CDR1 is SGHVS and CDR2 is FQNEAQ. This CDR3 has 14 residues. For the CDR3, the DNA is TGTGCCAGCAGCCCTAGCGGGAGGGCTGAGACCCAGTACTTC. This translates into CASSPSGRAETQYF. Full variable domain (remainder filled in from reference TRBV7-8 and TRBJ2-5): GAGVSQSPRYKVAKRGQDVALRCDPISGHVSLFWYQQALGQGPEFLTYFQNEAQLDKSGLPSDRFFAERPEGSVSTLKIQRTQQEDSAVYLCASSPSGRAETQYFGPGTRLLVL.

The rearrangement uses TRBV28 and TRBJ2-1; 9 positions match TRBD2. This CDR3 spans 15 amino acids. CDR1 MDHEN and CDR2 SYDVKM come from the germline V gene. Unmatched junction bases numbered 11, after V lost 5 bases and J lost 9 bases. CDR3 amino acids: CASSKTSGNIGEQFF. As DNA, the CDR3 is TGTGCCAGCAGTAAGACTAGCGGAAATATCGGTGAGCAGTTCTTC.

The rearrangement uses TRBV21-1 and TRBJ2-1; whether TRBD2, the table's D call, matches the DNA was not checked. TRBV21-1 has pseudogene status. This CDR3 comprises 15 residues. The CDR3 sequence: CASSYGGRRDNEQFF. The CDR3 coding sequence is TGTGCCAGCAGCTACGGCGGGAGGCGGGACAATGAGCAGTTCTTC.

This chain joins TRBV19 and TRBJ2-2; 8 nucleotides match TRBD1. The CDR3 runs 15 residues. Trimming removed 5 bases from V and 6 bases from J; junction bases left unmatched: 8. The germline V gene encodes CDR1 LNHDA and CDR2 SQIVND (reference sequence). CDR3 amino acids: CASSAGQGWAGELFF. The CDR3, as DNA: TGTGCCAGTAGTGCCGGACAGGGTTGGGCCGGGGAGCTGTTTTTT.

This rearrangement joins TRBV7-9 to TRBJ2-2, with D perhaps matching TRBD1 (6 bases). The CDR3 consists of 15 residues. Trimming stripped 8 bases from V and 3 bases from J, with 16 bases between. The germline V gene has CDR1 SEHNR and CDR2 FQNEAQ (reference sequence). Written as DNA, the CDR3 is TGTGCCAGCCCTTCCATGGACAGACACACCGGGGAGCTGTTTTTT. Translating gives CASPSMDRHTGELFF.

This CDR3 is CSGGISYEQYF. The DNA of the CDR3 is TGCAGTGGAGGGATCTCCTACGAGCAGTACTTC. V gene TRBV20-1 combines with J gene TRBJ2-7; D might be TRBD2 (5 bases). V was cut by 7 bases and J by 0 bases, with 7 bases left in between. CDR3 length: 11 residues. Per the germline V gene, CDR1 is DFQATT and CDR2 is SNEGSKA (reference sequence).

This rearrangement joins TRBV6-1 to TRBJ2-7, with 10 bases matching TRBD1. Trimming removed 6 bases from V and 0 bases from J; junction bases left unmatched: 5. The germline V gene encodes CDR1 MNHNS and CDR2 SASEGT. The CDR3 has 15 amino acids. The CDR3 nucleotides read TGTGCCAGCAGGGGACAGGGGATGCTCTCCTACGAGCAGTACTTC. It encodes CASRGQGMLSYEQYF.

The chain has TRBV27 and TRBJ2-1, with TRBD2 identical over 14 bases. CDR1 is MNHEY and CDR2 is SMNVEV in the germline V gene (reference sequence). This CDR3 is built from 16 residues. The V segment lost 7 bases and the J segment 7 bases; nucleotides outside the gene matches: 9. DNA of the CDR3: TGTGCCAGCACGGGACTAGCGGGAGTTATCGGGAATGAGCAGTTCTTC. Its translation: CASTGLAGVIGNEQFF.

The gene calls are TRBV7-9 and TRBJ2-1; perhaps TRBD1 as D (5 bases). The germline gives CDR1 SEHNR, CDR2 FQNEAQ (reference sequence). V was clipped by 1 base and J by 0 bases, with 10 bases between them. This CDR3 contains 16 residues. CDR3 in DNA: TGTGCCAGCAGCTTAGGCGGACACAGCTCCTACAATGAGCAGTTCTTC. It encodes CASSLGGHSSYNEQFF.

This chain connects TRBV7-3 to TRBJ1-1; a weak D match, TRBD1 (6 bases). V shed 5 bases and J shed 3 bases, with 16 bases lying between them. Germline CDR1 SGHTA, CDR2 FQGTGA. This CDR3 spans 15 amino acids. DNA of the CDR3: TGTGCCAGCAGCCCCGGGGGCGCGGGAGACACTGAAGCTTTCTTT. It codes for CASSPGGAGDTEAFF.

The chain uses TRBV7-9 and TRBJ2-1, with 8 bases fitting TRBD1. Trimming at V came to 8 bases and at J to 6 bases, leaving 21 bases not matched to a gene. The CDR3 sequence is 18 residues long. Germline V CDR1 and CDR2: SEHNR, FQNEAQ (reference sequence). CDR3 amino acids: CASPPSPPGGTSGNEQFF. CDR3 bases: TGTGCCAGCCCTCCCTCCCCCCCAGGGGGCACTAGTGGCAATGAGCAGTTCTTC.

The gene calls are TRBV6-5 and TRBJ2-7; 9 nucleotides line up with TRBD2. J lost 1 base, V lost 6 bases, and 7 bases had no gene match. This CDR3 contains 15 residues. Germline V lookup: CDR1 MNHEY, CDR2 SVGAGI. The CDR3 reads CASSPGLASSYEQYV. In nucleotides, the CDR3 is TGTGCCAGCAGCCCCGGACTAGCGTCGTCCTACGAGCAGTACGTC.

In nucleotides, the CDR3 is TGTGCCAGCAGTCGTTCAGGGGTGAACACTGAAGCTTTCTTT. Protein: CASSRSGVNTEAFF. V usage is TRBV28 and J usage is TRBJ1-1; a possible D gene is TRBD1 (6 bases). The CDR3 length is 14 residues. The germline gives CDR1 MDHEN, CDR2 SYDVKM. Trimming left V 5 bases short and J 0 bases short, with 10 bases between.